The present entry profiles one T cell receptor (beta chain) with its context. Building of the TCR beta libraries involved iRepertoire HTBI primers and Arm-PCR of CDR3 regions. Using its own MiXCR run on the multiplex PCR reads, TCRdb lists one record per CDR3 protein. The sample holds about 220,000 distinct CDR3 sequences; roughly a fifth are singletons and the top ten take over 9.5%. Indicated time point: newly diagnosed GD, antithyroid drugs for less than 3 months. The TCR library was made from RNA extracted from PBMCs. This specimen belongs to a study of regulatory T cells in long-lasting Graves disease. Germline assignment: CDR1 SGHVS and CDR2 FQNEAQ. V was pared by 2 bases and J by 12 bases, with 16 bases of the junction left unmatched. The CDR3 extends over 15 amino acids. This sample was also put to use in a study of T cells in Graves' hyperthyroidism and ophthalmopathy.

The input for sequencing was peripheral blood mononuclear cells (PBMCs), taken at new diagnosis, from a patient treated with antithyroid drugs. The V gene is TRBV7-8, the J gene TRBJ2-7; 7 bases agree with TRBD1. The origin of this receptor is a young woman with Graves disease. The CDR3 loop is CASSLSGSTGTEMYF. As DNA, the CDR3 is TGTGCCAGCAGCTTATCTGGCTCGACCGGGACAGAGATGTACTTC.